The source of this T cell receptor beta chain is a study of blood T cell repertoires in COVID-19. Turning to the study itself: There were acute and convalescent COVID-19 samples, and they came from the United States, Italy and Spain. T cells, B-cell-depleted T cells, or PBMCs provided the cDNA or gDNA that served as material.

Clones were sequenced by immunoSEQ multiplex PCR, and TCRdb holds only the in-frame ones, with some missing. The sample includes about 430,000 clones, about 88% seen only once; the top ten take roughly 1.4%. V gave up 5 bases and J gave up 1 base, with 13 bases separating them. Germline lookup yields CDR1 SQVTM and CDR2 ANQGSEA. The CDR3 spans 14 residues. This TCR came from a young woman who had been exposed to COVID-19. The chain is built from TRBV29-1 and TRBJ2-3, with unresolved D. Sequenced input: PBMCs or T cells enriched from blood (not recorded which). DNA for the CDR3: TGCAGCGTTCTCCCAGGTATGGGCACAGATACGCAGTATTTT. Its translation: CSVLPGMGTDTQYF.